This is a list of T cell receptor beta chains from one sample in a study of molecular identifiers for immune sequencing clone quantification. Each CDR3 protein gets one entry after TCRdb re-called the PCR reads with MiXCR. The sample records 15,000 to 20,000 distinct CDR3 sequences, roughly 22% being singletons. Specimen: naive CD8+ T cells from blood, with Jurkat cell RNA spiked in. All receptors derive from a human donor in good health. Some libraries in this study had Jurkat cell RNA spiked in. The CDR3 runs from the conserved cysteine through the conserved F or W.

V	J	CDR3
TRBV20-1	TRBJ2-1	CSASGSGPFGEQFF
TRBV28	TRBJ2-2	CASKTSGDPLDTGELFF
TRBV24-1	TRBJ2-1	CATSEVAGGSDEQFF
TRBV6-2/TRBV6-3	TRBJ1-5	CASTDREDQPQHF
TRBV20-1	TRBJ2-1	CSAREGVSNEQFF
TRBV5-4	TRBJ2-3	CASSFLAGADTQYF
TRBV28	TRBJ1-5	CASSGGDRGGQPQHF
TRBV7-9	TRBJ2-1	CASSLAGEVEQFF
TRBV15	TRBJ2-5	CASRGWGPQETQYF
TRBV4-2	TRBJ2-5	CASSPTGGRETQYF
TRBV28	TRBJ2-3	CASSLVSTDTQYF
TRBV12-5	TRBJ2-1	CASANRPDNEQFF
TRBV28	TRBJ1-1	CASSPRSPGDAFF
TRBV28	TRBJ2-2	CASSLEREGLDGELFF
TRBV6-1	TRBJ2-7	CASGEPNNSPLYF
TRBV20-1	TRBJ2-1	CSALTGGVWEQFF
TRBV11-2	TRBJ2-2	CASSLDSRPGGNTGELFF
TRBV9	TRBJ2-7	CASSATGGGGGEQYF
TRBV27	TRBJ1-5	CASSRPGGNQPQHF
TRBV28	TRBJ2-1	CASSFALGNNEQFF
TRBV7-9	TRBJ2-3	CASSPTAGLGDTQYF
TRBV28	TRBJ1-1	CASSSTWDRNTEAFF